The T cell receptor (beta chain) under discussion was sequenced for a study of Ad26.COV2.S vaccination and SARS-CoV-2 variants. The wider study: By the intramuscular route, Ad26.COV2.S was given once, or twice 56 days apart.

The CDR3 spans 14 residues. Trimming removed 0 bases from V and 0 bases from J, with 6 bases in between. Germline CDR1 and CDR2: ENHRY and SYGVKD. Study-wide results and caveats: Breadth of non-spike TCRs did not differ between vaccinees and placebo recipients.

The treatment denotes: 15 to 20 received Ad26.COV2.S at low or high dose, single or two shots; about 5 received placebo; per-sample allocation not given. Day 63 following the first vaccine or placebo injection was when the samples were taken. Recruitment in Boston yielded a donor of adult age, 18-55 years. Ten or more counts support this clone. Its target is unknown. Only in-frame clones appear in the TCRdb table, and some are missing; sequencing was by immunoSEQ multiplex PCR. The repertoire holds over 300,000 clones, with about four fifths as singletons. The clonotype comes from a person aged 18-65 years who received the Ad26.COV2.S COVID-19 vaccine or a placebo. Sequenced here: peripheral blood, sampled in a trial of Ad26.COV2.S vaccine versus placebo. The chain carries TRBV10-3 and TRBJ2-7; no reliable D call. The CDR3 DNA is TGTGCCATCAGTGAGTCGAAATACTCCTACGAGCAGTACTTC. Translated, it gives CAISESKYSYEQYF.